This TCR beta chain stems from a study of read filtering for tumor transcriptome and immune sequencing (TCRdb year 2020). Turning to the overall study: The cohort had about 17 male and some 15 female patients with a mean age of roughly 70 years, ranging from roughly 40 to 90. After DNase treatment, whole-transcriptome libraries were prepared with the TruSeq RNA Access Library Prep Kit. Per sample, about 3.5 to 10.27 million TCR-region mapped reads were obtained with IR-seq, compared with only roughly 85 to 1,300 with RNA-seq. Under revised international staging, 8 patients fell into R-ISS I, 15 or so into R-ISS II and six or seven into R-ISS III. As a main aim, a read-filtering strategy for immune repertoire data was addressed, with the specific question being whether clonotypes supported by a single read should be removed. The study compared TCR repertoires from targeted immune repertoire sequencing and bulk whole-transcriptome sequencing run on the same bone marrow samples. What the authors observed across the whole study: The sorted CD138-negative fraction was not purified T cells but a mixed bone marrow immune population. Clonotypes were captured by IR-seq at much higher depth and more reliably than by RNA-seq, and smaller IR-seq throughput was sufficient for identification of most shared clonotypes. When single-read clonotypes were removed, the proportions of shared clonotypes in IR-seq and RNA-seq correlated more strongly. Single-read clonotypes made up approximately 84% of clonotypes but only about 4% of total reads in IR-seq, compared with 65% to 75% of clonotypes and 44.6% of reads in RNA-seq.

TCR libraries were constructed from 350 to 400 ng RNA using the Immunoverse kit, and molecular barcoded adaptors covering alpha/delta and beta/gamma chains were employed. The same RNA used for transcriptome sequencing was used for TCR library preparation. TCR libraries were sequenced on an Illumina HiSeq 4000 with 2 x 150 cycles. Processing in the source paper ran as follows. With MiXCR, TCR reads were aligned to human V, D, J and C references and assembled into CDR3 clonotypes, with quality filtering and error correction included. The tcR package in R was used for analysis of clonotype counts and gene usage diversity. For inspection of raw mapping reads, RNA-seq reads were mapped by STAR aligner version 2.5.3a onto GRCh37 of the human genome. To test how sequencing depth affected the clonotypes detected, IR-seq fastq files were randomly downsampled with Seqtk 1.3. TCRdb applied fastp at Q25 and MiXCR to the public reads, then kept only in-frame beta chains. Rows with one shared CDR3 protein collapse into an entry with the most common genes and DNA. TCRdb's processing, not the authors', yielded these V and J calls. Within this sample are 50,000 to 65,000 distinct CDR3 sequences, with about 19% of them counted one time only. The top ten hold under 13% of the sample.

Bone marrow was sampled from every patient at the time of active disease. Isolation of bone marrow mononuclear cells was performed by Ficoll-Hypaque density gradient centrifugation. CD138-negative cells were obtained by negative selection after labeling with CD138 magnetic microbeads on a MACS separator, removing myeloma plasma cells. Purity of the isolated cells was checked by flow cytometry on an Attune NxT using CD138 antibodies. Total RNA was extracted using TRIzol reagent and was quantified on a NanoDrop spectrophotometer. For each patient, paired RNA-seq and IR-seq were run on the CD138-negative bone marrow sample from that patient. This clonotype was counted a few times. Its specific antigen is unknown. Base qualities are not recorded, but no much larger clone differs from it by a single base. The CDR3 holds 14 amino acids from the cysteine to the phenylalanine. Only the CDR3 DNA stays, 42 bases, in frame from base 1. Here V drops 3 bases and J drops 8 bases, and the junction holds 6 bases not matched to any gene. CDR1 and CDR2 (DFQATT, SNEGSKA) derive from the germline V gene (reference sequence).

This clonotype was sampled from a donor at least 40 years old with multiple myeloma. The V gene is TRBV20-1 and the J gene is TRBJ2-1; 11 bases in between match TRBD2. The sample taken for sequencing was a population of CD138-negative cells sorted from bone marrow. In the paper's terms, the cell subset or site label means: bone marrow mononuclear cells depleted of CD138+ plasma/myeloma cells by negative magnetic selection. CDR3 protein: CSASLLAGDYEQFF. The bases are TGCAGTGCTAGTTTACTAGCGGGAGATTATGAGCAGTTCTTC.